The TCR beta chain described here comes from a study of T cells in Graves' hyperthyroidism and ophthalmopathy. Study-wide context: Peripheral blood was obtained at initial diagnosis, preceding any treatment.

Per the germline V gene, CDR1 is MNHEY and CDR2 is SVGEGT. V lost 7 bases and J lost 3, with 12 bases in between. This CDR3 comprises 14 residues. Notes on the study in general: Through a model of 13 V-J features, ophthalmopathy was separated from stable hyperthyroidism.

It was uncontrolled infection, other autoimmune disease, pregnancy or lactation that excluded patients. On the basis of clinical symptoms, serum thyroxine and TRAb, thyroid ultrasound and orbital computed tomography, diagnoses were made. TCR beta CDR3 regions were amplified from RNA. The HTBI primer set drove a first-round RT-PCR of the TCR CDR3. TCRdb called the multiplex PCR reads again in MiXCR, with one record for every CDR3 protein. The table records 250,000 or so distinct CDR3 sequences, around 15% of them present only once. This clonotype was found a few times. Its antigen remains unknown. J is TRBJ2-2 and V is TRBV6-2 or TRBV6-3; tentative D call: TRBD1 (6 bases). This receptor was obtained from a woman between 50 and 59 years old with Graves' hyperthyroidism that later progressed to Graves' ophthalmopathy. The sequencing input was blood. As DNA, the CDR3 is TGTGCCAGCAAGGCTGGGGGCTACACCGGGGAGCTGTTTTTT. Its protein product is CASKAGGYTGELFF.